This TCR beta chain stems from a study of human versus mouse CDR3 diversity and MHC coevolution. General study results and limits: Most of the three human donors had the lowest clonal inequality.

Cells were CD45RO-negative CD62L-positive naive CD4 T cells sorted from PBMCs. This CDR3 spans 15 amino acids. Germline CDR1 SEHNR, CDR2 FQNEAQ (reference sequence). The data were produced by immunoSEQ multiplex PCR, yet TCRdb's version contains in-frame clones alone and is incomplete. Of tens of thousands of clones detected, about 93% appear once; the ten largest clones hold about 20%. Comments on this clone: The antigen is unknown.

The V and J genes are TRBV7-9 and TRBJ2-5; 7 positions match TRBD1. The J call may be mistaken, given a closer DNA end match to TRBJ2-7. The clonotype originates from a person aged 60 to 70 in good health. Source material: naive CD4+ T cells from blood. Regarding subset: CD45RO-negative CD62L-positive naive CD4 T cells. The CDR3 nucleotides are TGTGCCAGCAGCTTAGCTGGAACAGGGGCGGGCGAGCAGTACTTC. The encoded protein is CASSLAGTGAGEQYF.